These T cell receptor beta chains were read from a single sample in a study of cytomegalovirus exposure and HLA in healthy donors. Here immunoSEQ multiplex PCR was the method, and the copy in TCRdb shows in-frame clones only, minus some. The sample has 100,000 to 150,000 clones, 95% to 97% seen once. The sequencing sample was made of PBMCs. These receptors all stem from a man between 18 and 29 years old in good health and CMV-seronegative. CDR3s include the opening cysteine and the closing phenylalanine or tryptophan. The order of the fields is J gene, clone size, D gene, V gene, CDR3 protein, CDR3 DNA. D genes are given only for firm matches. Not all rows give a size; the values are once, few, many and, for expanded clones, a class.

TRBJ2-5,NA,NA,TRBV11-3,CASSLVSRGKETQYF,TGTGCCAGCAGCTTAGTTAGCAGGGGTAAAGAGACCCAGTACTTC
TRBJ2-7,NA,NA,TRBV4-3,CASSQDRDYEQYF,TGCGCCAGCAGCCAAGATCGGGACTACGAGCAGTACTTC
TRBJ2-7,NA,NA,TRBV7-8,CASSWQAGTHYEQYF,TGTGCCAGCAGCTGGCAGGCAGGGACACACTACGAGCAGTACTTC
TRBJ2-1,NA,TRBD2,TRBV11-2,CASSSQGLLTNNEQFF,TGTGCCAGCAGTTCCCAGGGACTACTCACTAACAATGAGCAGTTCTTC
TRBJ2-7,NA,TRBD2,TRBV7-6,CASSPAGGLSEQYF,TGTGCCAGCAGCCCAGCGGGAGGGCTTAGCGAGCAGTACTTC
TRBJ2-1,NA,TRBD2,TRBV28,CASSSPGLAYYNEQFF,TGTGCCAGCAGTTCTCCGGGACTAGCGTACTACAATGAGCAGTTCTTC
TRBJ1-4,NA,NA,TRBV5-1,CASSLQGTNEKLFF,TGCGCCAGCAGCTTACAGGGTACTAATGAAAAACTGTTTTTT
TRBJ2-5,NA,NA,TRBV6-5,CASSYGVSFQETQYF,TGTGCCAGCAGTTACGGAGTCTCTTTCCAAGAGACCCAGTACTTC
TRBJ1-5,NA,NA,TRBV19,CASSTRVDQPQHF,TGTGCCAGTAGTACGAGGGTGGATCAGCCCCAGCATTTT
TRBJ2-6,once,NA,TRBV30,CAWRPRGYLLNSGANVLTF,TGTGCCTGGAGGCCCCGGGGGTACCTCCTTAACTCTGGGGCCAACGTCCTGACTTTC
TRBJ2-2,once,NA,TRBV7-3,CASSLNPSNTGELFF,TGTGCCAGCAGCTTAAATCCGTCGAACACCGGGGAGCTGTTTTTT
TRBJ1-4,NA,TRBD1,TRBV19,CASSITQGDEKLFF,TGTGCCAGTAGTATAACACAGGGGGATGAAAAACTGTTTTTT
TRBJ1-4,NA,NA,TRBV27,CASSRTHRAEKLFF,TGTGCCAGCAGCCGGACACATCGGGCTGAAAAACTGTTTTTT
TRBJ2-7,NA,TRBD1,TRBV7-9,CASSPQEGGDSYEQYF,TGTGCCAGCAGCCCCCAGGAAGGGGGCGACTCCTACGAGCAGTACTTC
TRBJ2-1,NA,NA,TRBV18,CASSIGLYNEQFF,TGTGCCAGCTCCATTGGACTCTACAATGAGCAGTTCTTC
TRBJ2-2,NA,TRBD2,TRBV30,CACPPFSGIGELFF,TGTGCCTGCCCTCCCTTTAGCGGGATCGGGGAGCTGTTTTTT
TRBJ1-5,NA,NA,TRBV29-1,CSVEEAGDQPQHF,TGCAGCGTTGAAGAAGCGGGGGATCAGCCCCAGCATTTT
TRBJ2-1,NA,TRBD2,TRBV11-1,CASSLSPTSGQNEQFF,TGTGCCAGCAGCTTATCACCGACTAGCGGGCAGAATGAGCAGTTCTTC
TRBJ1-1,NA,NA,TRBV28,CASSSILGASTEAFF,TGTGCCAGCAGTTCTATACTGGGGGCCTCCACTGAAGCTTTCTTT
TRBJ2-2,NA,NA,TRBV7-5,CVRSGALLERGIRTTGELFF,TGTGTCAGAAGCGGGGCCCTACTTGAGCGGGGGATACGAACGACCGGGGAGCTGTTTTTT
TRBJ2-1,NA,NA,TRBV4-1,CASSQDEAGSYNEQFF,TGCGCCAGCAGCCAAGATGAGGCGGGATCGTACAATGAGCAGTTCTTC
TRBJ1-2,NA,NA,TRBV30,CAWSGDYGYTF,TGTGCCTGGAGCGGGGACTATGGCTACACCTTC
TRBJ2-3,NA,TRBD1,TRBV29-1,CSVDGQGADTQYF,TGCAGCGTTGACGGCCAGGGGGCGGATACGCAGTATTTT
TRBJ1-2,NA,NA,TRBV15,CATSKDRSNYGYTF,TGTGCCACCAGCAAAGACAGGTCGAACTATGGCTACACCTTC
TRBJ2-1,NA,NA,TRBV5-1,CASSLARSEQFF,TGCGCCAGCAGCTTGGCGCGGAGTGAGCAGTTCTTC
TRBJ1-1,NA,TRBD1,TRBV5-1,CASSLGSGGTEAFF,TGCGCCAGCAGCTTGGGATCAGGGGGCACTGAAGCTTTCTTT
TRBJ2-1,NA,NA,TRBV27,CASSPTSTYNEQFF,TGTGCCAGCAGTCCCACATCGACCTACAATGAGCAGTTCTTC
TRBJ1-1,NA,NA,TRBV5-6,CASSFLETEAFF,TGTGCCAGCAGCTTTCTTGAGACTGAAGCTTTCTTT
TRBJ2-7,NA,TRBD1,TRBV7-2,CASSARQGGLGEQYF,TGTGCCAGCAGCGCCAGACAGGGTGGGCTAGGGGAGCAGTACTTC
TRBJ2-1,NA,TRBD1,TRBV9,CASSVSTGGTYNEQFF,TGTGCCAGCAGCGTCTCAACAGGGGGCACCTACAATGAGCAGTTCTTC
TRBJ2-7,NA,TRBD1,TRBV25-1,CASSWRQGYEQYF,TGTGCCAGCAGTTGGCGACAGGGGTACGAGCAGTACTTC